Reported below is one TCR beta chain. Its antigen is still unknown. The data derive from a study of T cell repertoires in cytomegalovirus infection. In the study overall: TCR beta signatures that were public indicated CMV infection and matching HLA type. Overall study findings and caveats: CMV-specific TCR beta clonotypes restricted by HLA-C were the ones dominating the ex vivo response. Carriage of CMV together with the relevant HLA was identifiable through cumulative public TCR beta family frequency.

TCRdb processed the reads anew with MiXCR; each CDR3 protein has one entry. The profile covers fewer than 550,000 distinct CDR3 sequences, with approximately 33% appearing a single time and roughly an eighth taken by the ten largest. Germline-derived CDR1 and CDR2 are MDHEN and SYDVKM. V was clipped by 3 bases and J by 9 bases, with 12 bases between them. This CDR3 spans 14 amino acids. This receptor was taken from a human donor in good health (CMV status not recorded). Some clones in this sample may be carry-over from other donors' samples. The chain links TRBV28 to TRBJ1-6, with D possibly TRBD1 on 6 matching bases. Sequenced material: PBMCs. CDR3 protein: CASSFKGVLSPLHF. The CDR3 coding sequence is TGTGCCAGCAGTTTCAAGGGGGTTCTTTCACCCCTCCACTTT.